This TCR beta chain was identified during a study of blood T cells in healthy people across ages. The table lists this clonotype with a few counts. Through a sample-barcoded 5' primer and a J-beta primer mix, a second PCR was run for roughly 7 to 12 cycles. TCRdb recomputed calls from the 5' RACE reads with MiXCR, one row per CDR3 protein. The sample has 1.6 million or so distinct CDR3 sequences; roughly 30% are singletons. This sequence was found in a woman in her twenties or thirties in good health. What was sequenced was blood.

The CDR3 bases are TGTGCTAGTGGTGCTACAGGGGGCAAAGAGACCCAGTACTTC. It codes for CASGATGGKETQYF. This chain joins TRBV12-5 and TRBJ2-5; 9 bases fit TRBD1. The CDR3 is 14 residues long. V was pared by 5 bases and J by 3 bases, with 4 bases of the junction left unmatched. In germline, CDR1 is LGHNT, CDR2 FRNRAP.